The rows below give T cell receptor beta chains drawn from one sample of a study of response to subunit inactivated influenza vaccine. A single record per CDR3 protein comes from TCRdb applying MiXCR to the RT-PCR reads. The repertoire consists of roughly 160,000 distinct CDR3 sequences, with roughly a tenth occurring once and the leading ten covering approximately 13%. The sequences come from non-naive T cells sorted from PBMCs, collected more than 35 days after vaccination. The receptor set was obtained from a man aged 50-59 years who received an inactivated influenza vaccine. Each CDR3 is given without its conserved first and last residue.

ASSGTSGRDADTQY,TRBV2
SAPKGVYEQY,TRBV20-1
ASSQDLGTQY,TRBV3-1
ASSQVFPGNTEAF,TRBV4-1
ASSVGLAGTGELF,TRBV2
ASSLKNTGELF,TRBV18
ASREAGGIDTQY,TRBV6-1
ASSEWVGGQVDTQN,TRBV25-1
SARLPGQKNYGYT,TRBV20-1
SARDRDRAYSNQPQH,TRBV20-1
ASSLTGDGELF,TRBV7-3